This T cell receptor beta chain was sequenced during a study of blood T cell repertoires in COVID-19. Study details: Spain, Italy and the United States supplied samples that represented acute and convalescent COVID-19. Nucleic acid was either cDNA or gDNA, and it came from T cells, B-cell-depleted T cells, or PBMCs.

Original processing methods: Scientists estimated how many nucleated cells there were by amplifying reference gene primers. Using immunoSEQ multiplex PCR, the repertoire was profiled, and TCRdb retains in-frame clones only, with some absent. The V and J calls and clone size come from that table; D and trimming were worked out from the DNA. This sample has around 65,000 clones, with 79% found just once. The CDR3 is 13 residues long. Germline values: CDR1 SEHNR, CDR2 FQNEAQ (reference sequence). Trimming removed 2 bases at V and 2 bases at J, with 4 bases between. The count of this clone is one. The chain has TRBV7-9 and TRBJ1-5, with D unresolved. This TCR was recovered from a man in his 60s with acute or convalescent COVID-19. The sample was peripheral blood. The CDR3 bases are TGTGCCAGCAGCTTACAGGGCAATCAGCCCCAGCATTTT. Its translation is CASSLQGNQPQHF.